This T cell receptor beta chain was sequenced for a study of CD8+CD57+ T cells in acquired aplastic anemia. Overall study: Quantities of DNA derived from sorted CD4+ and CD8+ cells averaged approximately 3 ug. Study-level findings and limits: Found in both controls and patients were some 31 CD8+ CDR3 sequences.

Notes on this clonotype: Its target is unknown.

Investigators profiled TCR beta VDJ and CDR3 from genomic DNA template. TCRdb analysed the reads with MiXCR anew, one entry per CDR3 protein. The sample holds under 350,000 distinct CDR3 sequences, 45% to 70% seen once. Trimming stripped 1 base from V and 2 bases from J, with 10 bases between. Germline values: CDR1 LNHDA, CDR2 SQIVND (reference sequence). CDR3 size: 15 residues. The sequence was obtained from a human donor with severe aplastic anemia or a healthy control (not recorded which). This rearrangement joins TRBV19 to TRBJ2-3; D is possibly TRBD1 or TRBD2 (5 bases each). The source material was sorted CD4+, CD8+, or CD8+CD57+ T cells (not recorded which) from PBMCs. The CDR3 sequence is CASSIGGFDTDTQYF. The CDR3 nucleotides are TGTGCCAGTAGTATAGGGGGGTTTGACACAGATACGCAGTATTTT.